This T cell receptor (beta chain) is drawn from a study of T-cell memory formation after mild COVID-19 (dated by TCRdb to the early 2020s). For context, the study as a whole: TCR sequence clusters from the two donors were largely donor specific. T-cell clones expanding and contracting after mild COVID-19 in a couple of donors were tracked by longitudinal TCRalpha and TCRbeta repertoire sequencing. Two young, previously healthy adult volunteers, one female and one male, were included in the cohort. What the research found in general, with its limitations: Balanced CD4/CD8 phenotypes were observed for clones contracting from day 15 to 85, whereas a bias towards CD4+ was observed for a second wave of clones expanding from day 15 to 37. Contracting CD4+ clones turned up mainly in the CM and EM memory subsets, whereas EMRA was where CD8+ clones were enriched. The second-wave clones that peaked on day 37 were not confirmed to be SARS-CoV-2 specific. Some responding clones were found in pre-infection memory, which suggests that pre-existing cross-reactive memory T cells took part in the SARS-CoV-2 response. The study included only a couple of mild cases, and larger cohorts that include severe cases with pre-infection samples were judged to be necessary.

Sequencing was performed on an Illumina NovaSeq 6000. TCRalpha and TCRbeta cDNA libraries were built by 5'RACE with constant-segment primers, adding sample barcodes and unique molecular identifiers. RNA was extracted from every sample with Trizol reagent. Library amplification was performed in two PCR steps, and a second sample barcode and Illumina TruSeq adapters were introduced in the second step. Libraries were sequenced on an Illumina NovaSeq with 2 x 150 bp paired-end reads. Processing in the source paper ran as follows. The reads were demultiplexed and collapsed into UMI-guided consensus sequences using migec v1.2.7. With mixcr v2.1.11, UMI consensuses were aligned to TRA and TRB V and J templates and assembled into clonotypes. A clonotype was counted as expanded or contracted only if both edgeR and NoisET called the change significant, with noise models trained on biological replicates. For edgeR calls, a false discovery rate-adjusted p below 0.01 and a log2 fold-change threshold of 1 were applied. PCA with hierarchical clustering of max-normalized trajectories of the 1000 most abundant clonotypes was used as exploratory dynamics analysis. The CD4 or CD8 phenotype of responding clones was assigned using the separately sequenced CD4+ and CD8+ repertoires. TCRdb took the public reads, trimmed them with fastp at Q25, ran MiXCR for clone calling and kept in-frame beta chains. Records with the same CDR3 protein are collapsed into one entry carrying the most frequent genes and DNA. For this entry, the V and J calls and clone size follow TCRdb and not the study's own pipeline. The sample records roughly 510,000 distinct CDR3 sequences, 17% of which are singletons. Roughly 7.8% of the sample lies in the top ten.

Including the terminal cysteine and phenylalanine, the CDR3 comprises 15 residues. Kept here is only the CDR3 DNA, which spans 45 bases and is read in frame from base 1. Looking up the germline V gene yields CDR1 SNHLY and CDR2 FYNNEI. The junction carries 12 bases between V and J, which are trimmed by 2 bases and 5 bases respectively. This clonotype was seen only a few times. The clone's antigen remains unknown. No base quality values were provided; no much bigger clone lies one nucleotide off. PBMCs were isolated by Ficoll-Paque density gradient centrifugation. This receptor was obtained from an adult woman who had mild COVID-19 (a few samples of this study predate the infection). The sample titles of this study are shuffled in the database, so cell type and time point are left out; the donor was told from shared clones. Sequences were obtained from PBMCs or a T cell subset sorted from them (not recorded which). The chain links TRBV2 with TRBJ2-2; the D region possibly corresponds to TRBD2 (5 bases align). The CDR3 protein sequence reads: CASSESSGLTGELFF. The DNA sequence follows: TGTGCCAGCAGTGAATCCAGCGGTCTAACCGGGGAGCTGTTTTTT. Reference TRBV2 and TRBJ2-2 genes cover what lies past the CDR3, so the full variable domain is EPEVTQTPSHQVTQMGQEVILRCVPISNHLYFYWYRQILGQKVEFLVSFYNNEISEKSEIFDDQFSVERPDGSNFTLKIRSTKLEDSAMYFCASSESSGLTGELFFGEGSRLTVL.